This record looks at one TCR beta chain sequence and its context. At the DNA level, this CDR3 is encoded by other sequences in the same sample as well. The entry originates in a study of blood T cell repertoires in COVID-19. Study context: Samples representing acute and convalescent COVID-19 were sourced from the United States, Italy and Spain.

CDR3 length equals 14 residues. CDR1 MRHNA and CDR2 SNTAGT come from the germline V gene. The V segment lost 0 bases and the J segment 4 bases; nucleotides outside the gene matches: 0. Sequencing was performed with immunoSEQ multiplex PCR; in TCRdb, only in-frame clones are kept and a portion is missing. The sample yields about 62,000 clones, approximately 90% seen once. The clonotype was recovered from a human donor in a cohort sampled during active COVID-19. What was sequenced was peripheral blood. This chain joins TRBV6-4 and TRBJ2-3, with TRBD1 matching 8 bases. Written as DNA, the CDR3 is TGTGCCAGCAGTGACTCACAGGGGGCAGATACGCAGTATTTT. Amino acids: CASSDSQGADTQYF.